The 16 T cell receptor beta chains below all came from one sample that was sequenced in a study of CD8 T cells in ankylosing spondylitis. TCRdb processed the 5' RACE reads anew with MiXCR; each CDR3 protein has one entry. There are 200,000 to 250,000 distinct CDR3 sequences in the sample; approximately 12% occur only once, and around 6.5% lies in the top ten. Sequencing used blood, either unsorted or a sorted T cell fraction (not recorded which). All receptors derive from a male donor with ankylosing spondylitis or in good health (not recorded which).

This clonotype was counted at least ten times. This chain joins TRBV7-2 and TRBJ2-2, with 7 bases identical to TRBD1. V shed 1 base and J 4 bases; nucleotides not matched to a gene: 3. This CDR3 is built from 15 residues. Germline CDR1 and CDR2: SGHTA and FQGNSA. The CDR3 loop reads CASSLGQGFTGELFF. The CDR3, as DNA: TGTGCCAGCAGCTTAGGACAGGGATTCACCGGGGAGCTGTTTTTT.

In this sample, this clonotype turned up many times. V usage is TRBV20-1 and J usage is TRBJ1-4; D is unresolved. The CDR3 runs 12 residues. CDR1 DFQATT and CDR2 SNEGSKA come from the germline V gene (reference sequence). V lost 7 bases and J lost 6, with 12 bases in between. CDR3: CSVPTADEKLFF. CDR3 bases: TGCAGTGTTCCGACGGCCGATGAAAAACTGTTTTTT.

In its sample, this clonotype was seen many times. The rearrangement uses TRBV9 and TRBJ2-2; TRBD1 aligns across 9 bases. The germline CDR1 and CDR2 sequences are SGDLS and YYNGEE. The CDR3 is made up of 18 amino acids. The junction had 12 bases not matched to a gene; V was cut back by 0 bases and J by 6 bases. This chain's CDR3 is CASSVDLYDRGIPGELFF. The CDR3 bases are TGTGCCAGCAGCGTAGATTTGTATGACAGGGGGATCCCCGGGGAGCTGTTTTTT.

This clonotype was observed at least ten times. The chain uses TRBV20-1 and TRBJ2-1; 9 bases agree with TRBD2. J lost 7 bases, V lost 8 bases, and 12 bases had no gene match. CDR1 DFQATT and CDR2 SNEGSKA come from the germline V gene (reference sequence). The CDR3 is 14 residues long. As DNA, the CDR3 is TGCAGTATATTAGCGGGAGTAGGGAGGAATGAGCAGTTCTTC. This encodes CSILAGVGRNEQFF.

In its sample, this clonotype was seen many times. This chain links TRBV6-5 with TRBJ2-5; 7 bases agree with TRBD2. CDR3 size: 15 residues. V shed 0 bases and J 4 bases; nucleotides not matched to a gene: 5. The germline V gene has CDR1 MNHEY and CDR2 SVGAGI. CDR3 sequence reads: CASSYSVSGGETQYF. The CDR3 DNA reads as TGTGCCAGCAGTTACTCTGTTTCGGGAGGAGAGACCCAGTACTTC.

The CDR3 DNA is TGTGCCAGCAGCTTACCCCCTGGAAATGAGCAGTTCTTC. Translation gives CASSLPPGNEQFF. This chain uses TRBV11-2 with TRBJ2-1; D call uncertain. CDR1 is SGHAT and CDR2 is FQNNGV in the germline V gene. V was cut by 2 bases and J by 7 bases, with 9 bases left in between. CDR3 length: 13 amino acids.

This clonotype showed up just a few times. The rearrangement links TRBV5-1 to TRBJ2-1, with D possibly called TRBD1 or TRBD2 (5 bases each). Germline V gives CDR1 SGHRS, CDR2 YFSETQ. The CDR3 totals 14 residues. Trimming stripped 3 bases from V and 5 bases from J, with 12 bases between. This CDR3 reads CASSWVGPNNEQFF. The CDR3 DNA reads TGCGCCAGCAGCTGGGTGGGACCGAACAATGAGCAGTTCTTC. Combining the CDR3 with reference TRBV5-1 and TRBJ2-1 gives the whole variable domain KAGVTQTPRYLIKTRGQQVTLSCSPISGHRSVSWYQQTPGQGLQFLFEYFSETQRNKGNFPGRFSGRQFSNSRSEMNVSTLELGDSALYLCASSWVGPNNEQFFGPGTRLTVL.

This chain connects TRBV24-1 to TRBJ2-5, with TRBD1 identical over 8 bases. Germline CDR1 is KGHDR and CDR2 is SFDVKD. V lost 2 bases, J lost 1 base, and 5 bases stayed unmatched. This CDR3 spans 16 amino acids. CDR3 region: CATSDSLTGGQETQYF. In nucleotides, the CDR3 is TGTGCCACCAGTGATTCCCTCACAGGGGGCCAAGAGACCCAGTACTTC.

Many counts were recorded for this clonotype. The V and J genes are TRBV5-1 and TRBJ2-3, with 7 bases that match TRBD2. The CDR3 runs to 16 residues. V lost 4 bases to trimming and J lost 0 bases; unmatched junction nucleotides: 8. CDR1 SGHRS and CDR2 YFSETQ come from the germline V gene. The CDR3 sequence is CASSPDPGLSTDTQYF. Written as DNA, the CDR3 is TGCGCCAGCAGCCCAGACCCGGGACTAAGCACAGATACGCAGTATTTT.

Ten or more counts support this clonotype. The chain joins TRBV6-5 to TRBJ2-7, with D perhaps matching TRBD1 (6 bases). The CDR3 sequence is 15 residues long. The V gene lost 3 bases and the J gene lost 5 bases, with 17 bases spanning the gap. CDR1 MNHEY and CDR2 SVGAGI come from the germline V gene. CDR3 protein: CASSYISGQFDEQYF. DNA of the CDR3: TGTGCCAGCAGTTATATTTCAGGACAGTTTGACGAGCAGTACTTC.

The chain uses TRBV20-1 and TRBJ1-1, with D tentatively TRBD1 (6 bases). The V end lost 6 bases, the J end lost 4 bases, and 15 bases lay between the germline ends. Germline-derived CDR1 and CDR2 are DFQATT and SNEGSKA (reference sequence). The CDR3 spans 13 residues. The CDR3 region has the DNA TGCAGTGCCAATAACAGGGCCGCCACTGAAGCTTTCTTT. Protein: CSANNRAATEAFF.

This clonotype came up many times. The CDR3 spells CASSQEGNLAGVHSSYNEQFF. The CDR3 bases are TGCGCCAGCAGCCAAGAAGGGAATTTAGCGGGGGTGCATAGTTCCTACAATGAGCAGTTCTTC. This chain links TRBV4-1 with TRBJ2-1; 9 nucleotides line up with TRBD2. Germline trimming cut 0 bases from V and 1 base from J; bases unmatched to any gene: 16. The CDR3 consists of 21 residues. CDR1 and CDR2 from the germline V gene are MGHRA and YSYEKL.

This clonotype was seen repeatedly, ten times or more. The genes are TRBV10-3 and TRBJ2-7, with D tentatively TRBD2 (6 bases). This CDR3 has 13 residues. Trimming removed 11 bases from V and 0 bases from J, with 14 bases in between. Germline-derived CDR1 and CDR2 are ENHRY and SYGVKD. CDR3 in DNA: TGTGCCTTACGGGACTCCTACTCCTACGAGCAGTACTTC. Amino acids: CALRDSYSYEQYF.

The chain joins TRBV28 to TRBJ2-2; D may be TRBD1 (6 bases). Germline lookup yields CDR1 MDHEN and CDR2 SYDVKM. V lost 4 bases and J lost 4, with 13 bases in between. The CDR3 runs to 15 residues. CDR3 sequence: CASSSGHPVTGELFF. The CDR3 DNA reads as TGTGCCAGCAGTTCGGGACACCCGGTCACCGGGGAGCTGTTTTTT.

This clonotype was counted many times. This chain joins TRBV20-1 and TRBJ1-5; 9 bases line up with TRBD1. Germline assignment: CDR1 DFQATT and CDR2 SNEGSKA (reference sequence). J lost 6 bases, V lost 6 bases, and 6 bases had no gene match. There are 13 residues in the CDR3. The CDR3 spells CSARTGEGQPQHF. The CDR3, as DNA: TGCAGTGCCCGGACAGGGGAGGGTCAGCCCCAGCATTTT.

The chain is built from TRBV28 and TRBJ2-5; D not certain. The V and J ends lost 3 bases and 5 bases respectively, with 13 bases between them. Germline V gene lookup returns CDR1 MDHEN and CDR2 SYDVKM. The length of the CDR3 is 14 residues. The CDR3 loop is CASSLPSLMETQYF. In DNA, the CDR3 is TGTGCCAGCAGTTTGCCCTCCCTTATGGAGACCCAGTACTTC.